This note documents a single T cell receptor (beta chain) sequence. The antigen it recognizes is unknown. One base away lies a much larger clone, so this may be a sequencing read error. The CDR3 starts with the cysteine, ends with the phenylalanine, and has 13 residues. The entry retains the CDR3 DNA only, 39 bases that are in frame from base 1. Relative to germline, V is 1 base shorter and J is 10 bases shorter, with 16 bases between their ends. CDR1 and CDR2 are drawn from the germline V gene (reference sequence): DFQATT, SNEGSKA. The sample is drawn from a study of breast tumors, draining lymph nodes, adjacent tissues (dated by TCRdb to 2015 to 2016). Background for the entire study: In breast cancer patients, the study compared the TCR beta repertoires of tumor, adjacent nontumor tissue and axillary lymph nodes. The study aimed to assess the relationships and possible T-cell exchange between tumor, surrounding tissue and draining lymph node repertoires in human breast cancer. The paper as a whole reports these results and caveats: T-cell repertoire diversity in tumors was found to be lower than in lymph nodes but higher than in nontumor tissue, and preferential V and J gene usage was observed. Rather than being directly demonstrated, the conclusion that tumor T cells originate in lymph nodes was presented as consistent with a hypothesis. In luminal-like breast cancer, tumor and nontumor tissue repertoires resembled each other significantly more than in basal-like breast cancer. The data were considered consistent with the idea that most tumor T cells come from the lymph node and then expand in tumor tissue.

Sequencing used an Illumina HiSeq 2000. Multiplex PCR amplification was used to generate the TCR beta chain libraries. High-throughput sequencing was used to analyze the amplified TCR beta chain products. TCRdb reran the public reads through fastp at Q25 and MiXCR, keeping productive beta chains. Every CDR3 protein is listed once, alongside the most common genes and DNA of its rows. The sample records 200,000 to 250,000 distinct CDR3 sequences, about 34% of which are singletons. The top ten constitute 3% to 4% of the sample. Lymph node samples came from the axillary draining lymph nodes of breast cancer patients.

This sequence was found in a female donor with breast cancer. Some clones in this sample may be carry-over from other donors' samples. Material: axillary lymph node tissue. The chain is assembled from TRBV20-1 and TRBJ1-2; a tentative D call is TRBD1 (5 bases match). The CDR3 protein sequence reads: CSARVSGSGAYTF. DNA sequence: TGCAGTGCTAGAGTTTCAGGGTCTGGCGCCTACACCTTC.